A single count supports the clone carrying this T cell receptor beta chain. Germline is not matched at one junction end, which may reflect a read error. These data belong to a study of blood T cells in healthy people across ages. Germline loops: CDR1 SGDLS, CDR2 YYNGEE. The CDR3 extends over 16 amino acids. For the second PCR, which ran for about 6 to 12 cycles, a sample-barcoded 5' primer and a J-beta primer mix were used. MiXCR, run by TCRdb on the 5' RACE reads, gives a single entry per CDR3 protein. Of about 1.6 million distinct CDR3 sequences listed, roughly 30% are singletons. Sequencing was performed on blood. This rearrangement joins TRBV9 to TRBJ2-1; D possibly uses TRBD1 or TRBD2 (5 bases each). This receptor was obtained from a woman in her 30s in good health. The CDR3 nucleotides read TGTGCCGGCAGCGTAGGGGAGACACTAGTCAACAATGAGCAGTTCTTC. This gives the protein CAGSVGETLVNNEQFF.